This T cell receptor (beta chain) was captured by sequencing in a study of T and B cells in COVID-19 patients. Multiplex PCR with BIOMED2 TRB-A/B primer pools amplified TRB rearrangements. Via MiXCR, TCRdb re-called the multiplex PCR reads, giving one row per CDR3 protein. The top ten clones hold around 35% of a sample with approximately 5,100 distinct CDR3 sequences, 25% to 30% of them seen once. Germline CDR1 MNHEY, CDR2 SVGAGI. V trimming: 4 bases; J trimming: 5 bases; junction bases outside the gene matches: 8. The CDR3 is 15 residues long. Blood genomic DNA input for TRB amplification was about 250-500 ng.

Sequencing used blood. This sequence originates from a human donor with active COVID-19. The chain recombines TRBV6-5 with TRBJ2-1; 7 bases align to TRBD1. The CDR3 loop reads CASSSGQAHNNEQFF. As DNA, the CDR3 is TGTGCCAGCAGTTCCGGACAGGCGCATAACAATGAGCAGTTCTTC.